One sample yielded the 25 T cell receptor beta chains listed below, sequenced in a study of blood T cell repertoires in COVID-19. Clones were sequenced by immunoSEQ multiplex PCR, and TCRdb holds only the in-frame ones, with some missing. The data contain approximately 240,000 clones, about 85% of them seen just once; the ten biggest clones take up about 3%. The specimen sequenced was peripheral blood. The receptors come from a middle-aged man who had recovered from COVID-19.

This clone was counted a few times. The gene calls are TRBV6-5 and TRBJ2-1, with 10 bases fitting TRBD2. Germline V gene data show CDR1 as MNHEY and CDR2 as SVGAGI. The CDR3 covers 15 residues. J lost 9 bases, V lost 4 bases, and 9 bases had no gene match. CDR3 sequence reads: CASSSLAGREREQFF. CDR3 in DNA: TGTGCCAGCAGTTCACTAGCGGGAAGGGAACGTGAGCAGTTCTTC.

J is TRBJ1-1 and V is TRBV27; TRBD1 might be the D (5 bases). Trimming took off 6 bases at V and 4 bases at J, with 15 bases between the two ends. The length of the CDR3 is 14 residues. Germline V gives CDR1 MNHEY, CDR2 SMNVEV (reference sequence). The CDR3 bases are TGTGCCAGCAGATCCGGGGGTGCAGTCACTGAAGCTTTCTTT. This encodes CASRSGGAVTEAFF.

The V and J genes are TRBV28 and TRBJ1-5; D ambiguous. CDR1 MDHEN and CDR2 SYDVKM come from the germline V gene. CDR3 length equals 15 residues. V gave up 6 bases and J gave up 0 bases, with 12 bases separating them. The CDR3 nucleotides read TGTGCCAGCAGCCAGACGCGACTTAGCAATCAGCCCCAGCATTTT. It translates to CASSQTRLSNQPQHF.

V gene TRBV24-1 combines with J gene TRBJ2-1, with 9 nucleotides matching TRBD2. The trim removed 12 bases at V and 5 bases at J, leaving 7 bases unmatched. Looked up from germline, CDR1 is KGHDR and CDR2 is SFDVKD. The CDR3 contains 13 residues. For the CDR3, the DNA is TGTGCCGCGGGGGGGGAGTACAACAATGAGCAGTTCTTC. Its protein is CAAGGEYNNEQFF.

In this sample, this clone turned up once. The J gene is TRBJ1-6, the V gene TRBV19; 9 bases agree with TRBD1. Trimming cost V 6 bases and J 3 bases; bases outside gene matches: 3. Germline lookup yields CDR1 LNHDA and CDR2 SQIVND (reference sequence). The CDR3 sequence is 15 residues long. The CDR3 DNA is TGTGCCAGTAGCCCGGACAGGGGCTATAATTCACCCCTCCACTTT. The encoded protein is CASSPDRGYNSPLHF.

The V and J genes are TRBV5-6 and TRBJ1-1; D remains ambiguous. CDR1 is SGHDT and CDR2 is YYEEEE in the germline V gene. V was pared by 4 bases and J by 8 bases, with 9 bases between. The CDR3 loop spans 11 amino acids. CDR3 protein: CASSGRAEAFF. The CDR3 DNA reads TGTGCCAGCAGCGGGCGGGCCGAAGCTTTCTTT. Looking up the rest from reference TRBV5-6 and TRBJ1-1 gives the full variable domain: DAGVTQSPTHLIKTRGQQVTLRCSPKSGHDTVSWYQQALGQGPQFIFQYYEEEERQRGNFPDRFSGHQFPNYSSELNVNALLLGDSALYLCASSGRAEAFFGQGTRLTVV.

This chain joins TRBV28 and TRBJ1-1; D unclear. The CDR3 loop spans 16 amino acids. Germline assignment: CDR1 MDHEN and CDR2 SYDVKM. V shed 4 bases and J shed 5 bases, with 20 bases lying between them. The CDR3 is CASSYGEGFLVTEAFF. The CDR3 DNA reads as TGTGCCAGCAGTTACGGGGAGGGATTTCTAGTGACTGAAGCTTTCTTT.

The CDR3 DNA reads as TGTGCCAGCAGCGAAGACAGGGTACAAGGGGGCTACACCTTC. Translation: CASSEDRVQGGYTF. The chain recombines TRBV7-8 with TRBJ1-2, with TRBD1 matching 7 bases. The CDR3 is made up of 14 amino acids. The germline gives CDR1 SGHVS, CDR2 FQNEAQ. The ends lost 5 bases at V and 8 bases at J; junction bases unmatched: 11.

The genes are TRBV6-1 and TRBJ1-1; D call uncertain. The V and J ends lost 2 bases and 1 base respectively, with 5 bases between them. This CDR3 region has 13 residues. Per germline, CDR1 MNHNS and CDR2 SASEGT. The CDR3 region is CASSERGNTEAFF. CDR3 nucleotide sequence: TGTGCCAGCAGTGAACGGGGGAACACTGAAGCTTTCTTT.

The CDR3 coding sequence is TGCGCCAGCAGCCCGGGACTGAGCACAGATACGCAGTATTTT. Protein product: CASSPGLSTDTQYF. The chain is built from TRBV5-1 and TRBJ2-3, with D perhaps TRBD2 (6 bases). Germline CDR1 SGHRS, CDR2 YFSETQ. This CDR3 comprises 14 residues. V lost 4 bases and J lost 0, with 9 bases in between.

The rearrangement joins TRBV6-5 to TRBJ1-3, with a possible D match to TRBD1 (5 bases). CDR3 length equals 14 residues. V lost 5 bases and J 0 bases, leaving 8 bases between the germline ends. Per germline, CDR1 MNHEY and CDR2 SVGAGI. The CDR3 here is CASSRDFSGNTIYF. CDR3 coding DNA: TGTGCCAGCAGTCGGGACTTCTCTGGAAACACCATATATTTT.

The chain carries TRBV5-1 and TRBJ2-4; possibly TRBD1 for D (5 bases). This CDR3 region has 14 residues. The V end was cut by 0 bases, the J end by 9 bases, with 13 bases between. CDR1 is SGHRS and CDR2 is YFSETQ in the germline V gene. DNA for the CDR3: TGCGCCAGCAGCTTGGGCGCAGGGATAAGCATTCAGTACTTC. Its protein product is CASSLGAGISIQYF.

The rearrangement joins TRBV5-8 to TRBJ1-4; tentative D call: TRBD1 (6 bases). The germline V gene has CDR1 SGHTS and CDR2 YDEGEE. The CDR3 spans 15 residues. V was shortened by 0 bases and J by 5 bases, with 11 bases between the two germline ends. The CDR3 DNA follows: TGTGCCAGCAGCTTGGGCAGGGGCGTAAATGAAAAACTGTTTTTT. As protein: CASSLGRGVNEKLFF.

The chain joins TRBV27 to TRBJ2-7, with 11 bases aligning to TRBD2. The V gene end was trimmed by 0 bases and the J gene end by 4 bases; junction bases not matched to a gene: 8. This CDR3 spans 17 amino acids. The germline CDR1 and CDR2 sequences are MNHEY and SMNVEV (reference sequence). CDR3 loop: CASSLSGLAGGWYEQYF. The CDR3 DNA follows: TGTGCCAGCAGTTTATCGGGGCTAGCGGGAGGATGGTACGAGCAGTACTTC.

Points on this clone: The same CDR3 can be traced to other DNA sequences in this sample. J is TRBJ2-7 and V is TRBV28, with 11 positions matching TRBD2. Looked up from germline, CDR1 is MDHEN and CDR2 is SYDVKM. The V and J ends lost 5 bases and 2 bases, in that order; junction bases with no gene match: 5. The CDR3 totals 15 residues. CDR3 protein: CASSPGTSGTYEQYF. In nucleotides, the CDR3 is TGTGCCAGCAGTCCCGGGACTAGCGGAACCTACGAGCAGTACTTC.

The genes are TRBV5-4 and TRBJ1-2; 8 bases fit TRBD1. The CDR3 sequence is 15 residues long. The J segment lost 0 bases and the V segment lost 3 bases, leaving 4 bases of the junction unmatched. Germline CDR1 SGHNT, CDR2 YYREEE (reference sequence). This CDR3 reads CASSSGQGSNYGYTF. In nucleotides, the CDR3 is TGTGCCAGCAGCTCAGGACAGGGATCTAACTATGGCTACACCTTC.

V gene TRBV5-1 combines with J gene TRBJ1-1, with D hard to call. Germline CDR1 reads SGHRS; CDR2 reads YFSETQ. The V end lost 2 bases, the J end lost 4 bases, and 12 bases lay between the germline ends. The CDR3 loop spans 14 amino acids. CDR3: CASSFVLGSTEAFF. DNA for the CDR3: TGCGCCAGCAGCTTTGTACTGGGGAGCACTGAAGCTTTCTTT.

The V gene is TRBV12-3 or TRBV12-4, the J gene TRBJ1-2; possibly TRBD1 for D (5 bases). Trimming shortened V by 3 bases and J by 4 bases, and 9 bases separated the two germline ends. The CDR3 runs 13 residues. CDR3 loop: CASSLDTLYGYTF. CDR3 in DNA: TGTGCCAGCAGTTTGGACACGCTCTATGGCTACACCTTC.

This clone was seen once. The CDR3 here is CASSITAGAPGNTIYF. CDR3 sequence (DNA): TGTGCCAGTAGTATAACCGCGGGGGCGCCTGGAAACACCATATATTTT. The J gene is TRBJ1-3, the V gene TRBV19; D might be TRBD1 (6 bases). V was shortened by 2 bases and J by 2 bases, with 13 bases between the two germline ends. CDR3 length equals 16 residues. CDR1 LNHDA and CDR2 SQIVND come from the germline V gene (reference sequence). The full variable domain, completed using reference TRBV19 and TRBJ1-3, is DGGITQSPKYLFRKEGQNVTLSCEQNLNHDAMYWYRQDPGQGLRLIYYSQIVNDFQKGDIAEGYSVSREKKESFPLTVTSAQKNPTAFYLCASSITAGAPGNTIYFGEGSWLTVV.

CDR3 in DNA: TGTGCCAGCAGCGCGACAGGGGTAGGCCGCGAAAAACTGTTTTTT. Its translation is CASSATGVGREKLFF. This chain connects TRBV5-6 to TRBJ1-4, with 8 bases identical to TRBD1. Germline-derived CDR1 and CDR2 are SGHDT and YYEEEE. The CDR3 length is 15 residues. With V trimmed by 4 bases and J by 8 bases, 10 bases remained unmatched. The entire variable domain, with the rest obtained from reference TRBV5-6 and TRBJ1-4, is as follows: DAGVTQSPTHLIKTRGQQVTLRCSPKSGHDTVSWYQQALGQGPQFIFQYYEEEERQRGNFPDRFSGHQFPNYSSELNVNALLLGDSALYLCASSATGVGREKLFFGSGTQLSVL.

The V call is TRBV28, the J call TRBJ1-4, with D tentatively TRBD1 (5 bases). Germline V CDR1 and CDR2: MDHEN, SYDVKM. CDR3 length: 14 residues. Trimming cost V 3 bases and J 4 bases, with 9 bases left between them. The CDR3 protein is CASSLGGNNEKLFF. DNA of the CDR3: TGTGCCAGCAGTTTGGGGGGTAATAATGAAAAACTGTTTTTT.

The chain uses TRBV28 and TRBJ2-7; TRBD1 matches 7 bases. From germline, CDR1 is MDHEN and CDR2 SYDVKM. The CDR3 runs to 16 residues. With 3 bases clipped from V and 3 bases from J, the junction kept 11 bases outside the gene matches. The CDR3 sequence: CASSLGTATGGYEQYF. As DNA, the CDR3 is TGTGCCAGCAGTTTGGGGACAGCCACGGGTGGCTACGAGCAGTACTTC.

The chain couples TRBV18 to TRBJ1-1; D gene unclear. CDR1 is KGHSH and CDR2 is LQKENI in the germline V gene. V lost 3 bases and J lost 1, with 15 bases in between. The CDR3 totals 16 residues. CDR3 region: CASSPAGGRTNTEAFF. In DNA form, the CDR3 reads TGTGCCAGCTCACCGGCCGGAGGACGGACGAACACTGAAGCTTTCTTT.

The rearrangement links TRBV2 to TRBJ2-1; 11 bases align to TRBD2. Germline CDR1 reads SNHLY; CDR2 reads FYNNEI. The CDR3 consists of 15 residues. Germline trimming cut 5 bases from V and 5 bases from J; bases unmatched to any gene: 5. This chain's CDR3 is CASSTGTSGNNEQFF. The DNA for the CDR3 is TGTGCCAGCAGTACCGGGACTAGCGGAAACAATGAGCAGTTCTTC.

V usage is TRBV10-2 and J usage is TRBJ2-3, with D possibly TRBD1 on 5 matching bases. Trimming took off 5 bases at V and 4 bases at J, with 16 bases between the two ends. The CDR3 covers 15 residues. The germline V gene has CDR1 WSHSY and CDR2 SAAADI. CDR3 sequence: CASSYKAQGPDTQYF. The CDR3 DNA reads as TGCGCCAGCAGTTACAAGGCCCAGGGCCCAGATACGCAGTATTTT.